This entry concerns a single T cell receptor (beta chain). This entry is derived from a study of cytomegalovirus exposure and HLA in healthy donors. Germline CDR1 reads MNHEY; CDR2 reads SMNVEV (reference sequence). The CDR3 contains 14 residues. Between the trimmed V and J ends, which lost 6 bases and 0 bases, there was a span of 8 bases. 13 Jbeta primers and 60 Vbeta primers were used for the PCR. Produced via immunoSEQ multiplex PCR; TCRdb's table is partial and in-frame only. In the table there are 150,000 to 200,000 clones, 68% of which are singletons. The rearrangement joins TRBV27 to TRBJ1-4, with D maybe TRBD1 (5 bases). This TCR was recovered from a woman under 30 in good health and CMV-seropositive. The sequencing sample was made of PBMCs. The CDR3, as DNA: TGTGCCAGCAGGGGGCGTGCAACTAATGAAAAACTGTTTTTT. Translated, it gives CASRGRATNEKLFF. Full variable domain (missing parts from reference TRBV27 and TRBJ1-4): EAQVTQNPRYLITVTGKKLTVTCSQNMNHEYMSWYRQDPGLGLRQIYYSMNVEVTDKGDVPEGYKVSRKEKRNFPLILESPSPNQTSLYFCASRGRATNEKLFFGSGTQLSVL.